This T cell receptor (beta chain) is from a study of blood T cell repertoires in COVID-19. Measured with immunoSEQ multiplex PCR; TCRdb has only the in-frame clones, and not every one. In the table there are about 300,000 clones, roughly 90% of which are singletons. This CDR3 comprises 14 residues. Trimming cost V 5 bases and J 3 bases, with 11 bases left between them. Germline assignment: CDR1 SEHNR and CDR2 FQNEAQ (reference sequence). The V gene is TRBV7-9, the J gene TRBJ1-3; D ambiguous. The TCR was taken from a woman under 40 with COVID-19, enrolled during active disease. The sequenced material came from peripheral blood. CDR3 sequence (DNA): TGTGCCAGCAGCCTAAATACCCTTGGAAACACCATATATTTT. Residues: CASSLNTLGNTIYF.